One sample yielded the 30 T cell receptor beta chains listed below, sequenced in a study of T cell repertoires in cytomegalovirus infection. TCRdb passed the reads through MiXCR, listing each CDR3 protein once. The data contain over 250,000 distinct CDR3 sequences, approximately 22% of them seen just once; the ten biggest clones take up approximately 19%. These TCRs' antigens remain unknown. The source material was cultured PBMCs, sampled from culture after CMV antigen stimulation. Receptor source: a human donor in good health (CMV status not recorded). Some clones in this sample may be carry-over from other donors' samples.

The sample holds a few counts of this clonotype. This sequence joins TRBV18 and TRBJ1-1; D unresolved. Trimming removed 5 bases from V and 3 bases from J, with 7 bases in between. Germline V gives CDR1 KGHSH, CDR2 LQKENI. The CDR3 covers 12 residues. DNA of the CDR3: TGTGCCAGCTCAAAACAAGACACTGAAGCTTTCTTT. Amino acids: CASSKQDTEAFF. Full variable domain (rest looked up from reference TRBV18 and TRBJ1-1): NAGVMQNPRHLVRRRGQEARLRCSPMKGHSHVYWYRQLPEEGLKFMVYLQKENIIDESGMPKERFSAEFPKEGPSILRIQQVVRGDSAAYFCASSKQDTEAFFGQGTRLTVV.

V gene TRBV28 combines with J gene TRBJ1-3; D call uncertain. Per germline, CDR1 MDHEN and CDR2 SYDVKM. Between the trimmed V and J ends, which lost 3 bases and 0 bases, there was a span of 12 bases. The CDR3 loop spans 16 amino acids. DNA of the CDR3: TGTGCCAGCAGTTTTGGTGCTCCAGCCTCTGGAAACACCATATATTTT. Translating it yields CASSFGAPASGNTIYF.

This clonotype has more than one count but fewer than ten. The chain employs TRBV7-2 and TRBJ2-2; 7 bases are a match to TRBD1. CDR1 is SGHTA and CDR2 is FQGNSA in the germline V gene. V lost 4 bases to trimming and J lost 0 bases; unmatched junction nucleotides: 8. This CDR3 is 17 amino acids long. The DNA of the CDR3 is TGTGCCAGCAGCTCCCGGGACAGAACTTCGAACACCGGGGAGCTGTTTTTT. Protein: CASSSRDRTSNTGELFF.

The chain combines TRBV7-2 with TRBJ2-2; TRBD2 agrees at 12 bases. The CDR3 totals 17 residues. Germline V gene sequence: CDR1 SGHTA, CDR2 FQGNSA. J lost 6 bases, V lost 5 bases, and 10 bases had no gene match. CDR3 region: CASSTYLAGGLAGELFF. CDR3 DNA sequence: TGTGCCAGCAGCACCTATCTAGCGGGAGGGCTCGCCGGGGAGCTGTTTTTT.

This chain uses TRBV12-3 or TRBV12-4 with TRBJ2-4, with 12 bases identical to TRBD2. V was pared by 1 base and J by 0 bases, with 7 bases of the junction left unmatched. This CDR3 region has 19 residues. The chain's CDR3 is CASSLDLAGGAPAKNIQYF. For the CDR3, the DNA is TGTGCCAGCAGTTTAGACCTAGCGGGAGGGGCCCCAGCCAAAAACATTCAGTACTTC.

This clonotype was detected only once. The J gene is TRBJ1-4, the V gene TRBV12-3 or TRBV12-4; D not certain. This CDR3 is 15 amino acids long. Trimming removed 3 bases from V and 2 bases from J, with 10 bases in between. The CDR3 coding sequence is TGTGCCAGCAGTTTGTTCGCCAGGACTAATGAAAAACTGTTTTTT. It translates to CASSLFARTNEKLFF.

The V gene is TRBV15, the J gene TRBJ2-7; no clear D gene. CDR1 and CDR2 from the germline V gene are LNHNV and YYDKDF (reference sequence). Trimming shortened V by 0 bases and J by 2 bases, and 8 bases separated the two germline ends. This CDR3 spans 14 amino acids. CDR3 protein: CATSRDLGTYEQYV. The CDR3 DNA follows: TGTGCCACCAGCAGAGATTTGGGGACCTACGAGCAGTACGTC.

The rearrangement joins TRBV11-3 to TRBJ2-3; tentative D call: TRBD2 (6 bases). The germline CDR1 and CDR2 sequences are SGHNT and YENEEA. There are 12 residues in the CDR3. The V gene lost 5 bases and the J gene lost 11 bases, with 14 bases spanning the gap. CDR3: CASSLARPQQYF. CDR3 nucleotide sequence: TGTGCCAGCAGCCTAGCGCGCCCCCAGCAGTATTTT.

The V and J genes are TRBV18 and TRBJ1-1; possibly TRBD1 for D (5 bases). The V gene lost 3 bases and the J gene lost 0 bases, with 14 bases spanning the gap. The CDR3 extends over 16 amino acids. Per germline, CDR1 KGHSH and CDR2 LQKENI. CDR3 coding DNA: TGTGCCAGCTCACCGAGTTCGACAGTTATGAACACTGAAGCTTTCTTT. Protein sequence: CASSPSSTVMNTEAFF.

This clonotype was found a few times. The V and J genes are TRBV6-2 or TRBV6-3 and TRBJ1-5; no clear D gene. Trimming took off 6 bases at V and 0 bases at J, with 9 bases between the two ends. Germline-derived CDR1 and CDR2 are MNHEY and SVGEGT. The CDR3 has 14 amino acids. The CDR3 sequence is CASSPHYSNQPQHF. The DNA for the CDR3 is TGTGCCAGCAGCCCCCATTATAGCAATCAGCCCCAGCATTTT.

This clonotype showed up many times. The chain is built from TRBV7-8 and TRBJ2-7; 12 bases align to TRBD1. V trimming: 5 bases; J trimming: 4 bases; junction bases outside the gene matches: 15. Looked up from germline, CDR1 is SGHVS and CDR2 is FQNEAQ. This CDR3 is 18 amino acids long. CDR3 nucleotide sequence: TGTGCCAGCAGCACGCCGCCCGGGACAGGGGGCTTCTCGTACGAGCAGTACTTC. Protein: CASSTPPGTGGFSYEQYF. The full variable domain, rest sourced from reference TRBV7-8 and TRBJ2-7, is GAGVSQSPRYKVAKRGQDVALRCDPISGHVSLFWYQQALGQGPEFLTYFQNEAQLDKSGLPSDRFFAERPEGSVSTLKIQRTQQEDSAVYLCASSTPPGTGGFSYEQYFGPGTRLTVT.

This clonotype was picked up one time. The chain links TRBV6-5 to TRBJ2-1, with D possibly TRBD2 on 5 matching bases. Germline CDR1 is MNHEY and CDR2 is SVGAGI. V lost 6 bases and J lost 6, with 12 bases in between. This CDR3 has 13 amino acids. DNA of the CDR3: TGTGCCAGCAGAGGCCTGGCGGGCAATGAGCAGTTCTTC. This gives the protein CASRGLAGNEQFF.

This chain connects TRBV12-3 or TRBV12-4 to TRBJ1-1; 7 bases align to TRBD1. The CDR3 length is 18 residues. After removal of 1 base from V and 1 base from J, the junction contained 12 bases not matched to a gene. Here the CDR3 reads CASSLEQGWIRANTEAFF. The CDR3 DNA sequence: TGTGCCAGCAGTTTAGAACAGGGGTGGATTCGGGCGAACACTGAAGCTTTCTTT.

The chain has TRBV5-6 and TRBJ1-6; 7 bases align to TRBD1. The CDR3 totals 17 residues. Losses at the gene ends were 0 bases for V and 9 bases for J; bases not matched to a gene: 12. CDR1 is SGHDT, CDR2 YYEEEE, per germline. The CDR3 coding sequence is TGTGCCAGCAGCTTGGCTTTTGTACAAGCAGGGGGTTCACCCCTCCACTTT. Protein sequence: CASSLAFVQAGGSPLHF.

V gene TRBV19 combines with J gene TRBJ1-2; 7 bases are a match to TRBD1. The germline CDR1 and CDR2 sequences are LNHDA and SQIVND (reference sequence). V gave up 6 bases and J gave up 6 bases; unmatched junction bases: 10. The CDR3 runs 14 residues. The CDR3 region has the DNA TGTGCCAGTAGCGTGGACAGGACTAGCCATGGCTACACCTTC. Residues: CASSVDRTSHGYTF. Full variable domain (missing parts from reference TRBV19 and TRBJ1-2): DGGITQSPKYLFRKEGQNVTLSCEQNLNHDAMYWYRQDPGQGLRLIYYSQIVNDFQKGDIAEGYSVSREKKESFPLTVTSAQKNPTAFYLCASSVDRTSHGYTFGSGTRLTVV.

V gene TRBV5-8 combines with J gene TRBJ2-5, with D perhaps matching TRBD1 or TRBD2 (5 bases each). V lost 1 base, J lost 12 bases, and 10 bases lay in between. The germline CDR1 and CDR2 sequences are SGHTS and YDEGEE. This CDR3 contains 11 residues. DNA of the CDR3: TGTGCCAGCAGCTTGCGGGACCACAAGTACTTC. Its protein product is CASSLRDHKYF.

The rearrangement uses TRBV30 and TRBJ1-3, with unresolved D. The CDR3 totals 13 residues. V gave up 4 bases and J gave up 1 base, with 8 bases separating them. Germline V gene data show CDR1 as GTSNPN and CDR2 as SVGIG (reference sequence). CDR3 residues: CAWKLRSGNTIYF. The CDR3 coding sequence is TGTGCCTGGAAACTACGGTCTGGAAACACCATATATTTT.

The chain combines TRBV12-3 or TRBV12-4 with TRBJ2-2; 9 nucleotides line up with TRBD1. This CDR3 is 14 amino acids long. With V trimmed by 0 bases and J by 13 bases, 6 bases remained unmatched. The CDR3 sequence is CASSLAQDRGRLFF. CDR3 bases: TGTGCCAGCAGTTTAGCGCAGGACAGGGGTAGGCTGTTTTTT.

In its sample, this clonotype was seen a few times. CDR3 loop: CASSSPGTLDYTNYGYTF. DNA for the CDR3: TGTGCCAGCAGCTCTCCCGGGACGCTCGACTATACTAACTATGGCTACACCTTC. The chain combines TRBV11-2 with TRBJ1-2, with D maybe TRBD1 (5 bases). The CDR3 spans 18 residues. Trimming took off 4 bases at V and 0 bases at J, with 21 bases between the two ends. Germline V CDR1 and CDR2: SGHAT, FQNNGV.

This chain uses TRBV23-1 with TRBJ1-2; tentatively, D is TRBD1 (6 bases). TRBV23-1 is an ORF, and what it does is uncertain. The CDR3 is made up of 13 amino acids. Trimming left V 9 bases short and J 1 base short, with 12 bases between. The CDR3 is CASKDRLNYGYTF. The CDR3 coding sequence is TGCGCCAGTAAGGACAGACTTAACTATGGCTACACCTTC.

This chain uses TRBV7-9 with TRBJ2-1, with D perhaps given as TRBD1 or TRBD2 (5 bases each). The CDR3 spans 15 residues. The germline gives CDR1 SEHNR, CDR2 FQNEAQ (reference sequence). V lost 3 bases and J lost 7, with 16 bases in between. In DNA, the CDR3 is TGTGCCAGCAGCTTTGCCCGAGGGGTTGGTAATGAGCAGTTCTTC. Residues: CASSFARGVGNEQFF. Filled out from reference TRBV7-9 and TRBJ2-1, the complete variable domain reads DTGVSQNPRHKITKRGQNVTFRCDPISEHNRLYWYRQTLGQGPEFLTYFQNEAQLEKSRLLSDRFSAERPKGSFSTLEIQRTEQGDSAMYLCASSFARGVGNEQFFGPGTRLTVL.

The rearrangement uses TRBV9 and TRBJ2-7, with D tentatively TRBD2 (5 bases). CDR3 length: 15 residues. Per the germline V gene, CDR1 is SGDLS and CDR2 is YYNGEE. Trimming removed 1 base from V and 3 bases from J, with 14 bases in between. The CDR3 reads CASSVHGGSNYEQYF. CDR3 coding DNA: TGTGCCAGCAGCGTACACGGAGGCTCAAACTACGAGCAGTACTTC.

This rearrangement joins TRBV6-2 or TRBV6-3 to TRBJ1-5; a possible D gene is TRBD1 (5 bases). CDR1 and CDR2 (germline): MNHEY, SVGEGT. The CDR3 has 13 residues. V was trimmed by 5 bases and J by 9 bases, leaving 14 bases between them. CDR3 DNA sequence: TGTGCCAGCAGTCCGGGTTATACAGGGCCCCAGCATTTT. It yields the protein CASSPGYTGPQHF.

The chain's CDR3 is CAYRRRENEQFF. Written as DNA, the CDR3 is TGTGCCTACCGACGGCGGGAGAATGAGCAGTTCTTC. The V and J genes are TRBV30 and TRBJ2-1; 7 bases align to TRBD2. The CDR3 has 12 amino acids. Germline V gene data show CDR1 as GTSNPN and CDR2 as SVGIG (reference sequence). With V trimmed by 7 bases and J by 7 bases, 7 bases remained unmatched. Filled out from reference TRBV30 and TRBJ2-1, the complete variable domain reads SQTIHQWPATLVQPVGSPLSLECTVEGTSNPNLYWYRQAAGRGLQLLFYSVGIGQISSEVPQNLSASRPQDRQFILSSKKLLLSDSGFYLCAYRRRENEQFFGPGTRLTVL.

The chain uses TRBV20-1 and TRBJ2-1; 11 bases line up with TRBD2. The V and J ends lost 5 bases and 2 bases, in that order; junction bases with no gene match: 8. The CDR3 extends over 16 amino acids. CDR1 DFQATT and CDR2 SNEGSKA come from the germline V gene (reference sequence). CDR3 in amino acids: CSADRGTSGTYNEQFF. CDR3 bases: TGCAGTGCTGACCGCGGGACTAGCGGTACCTACAATGAGCAGTTCTTC.

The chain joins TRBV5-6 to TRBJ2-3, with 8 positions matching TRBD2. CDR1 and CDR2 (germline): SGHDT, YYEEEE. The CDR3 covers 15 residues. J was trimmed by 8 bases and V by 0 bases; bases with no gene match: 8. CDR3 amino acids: CASSLGLAGPGTQYF. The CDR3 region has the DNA TGTGCCAGCAGCTTGGGGCTAGCGGGCCCAGGTACGCAGTATTTT.

The CDR3 nucleotides are TGTGCCAGCAGCGGGAGCGCAGATACGCAGTATTTT. Translating gives CASSGSADTQYF. V and J are TRBV27 and TRBJ2-3, with D perhaps matching TRBD2 (6 bases). CDR3 length equals 12 residues. V was trimmed by 6 bases and J by 4 bases, leaving 8 bases between them. The V gene's germline CDR1 is MNHEY and CDR2 SMNVEV (reference sequence).

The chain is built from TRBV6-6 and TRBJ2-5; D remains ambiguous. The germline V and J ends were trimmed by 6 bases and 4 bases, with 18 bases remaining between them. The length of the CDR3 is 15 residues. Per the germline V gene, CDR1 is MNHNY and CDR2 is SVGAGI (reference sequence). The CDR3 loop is CASSYDTGGIETQYF. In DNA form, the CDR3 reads TGTGCCAGCAGCTACGACACCGGCGGTATAGAGACCCAGTACTTC.

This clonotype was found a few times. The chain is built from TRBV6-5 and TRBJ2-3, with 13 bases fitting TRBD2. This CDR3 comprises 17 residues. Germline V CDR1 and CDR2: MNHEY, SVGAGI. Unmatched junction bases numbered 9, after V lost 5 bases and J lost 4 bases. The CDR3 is CASSLIRTSGSPDTQYF. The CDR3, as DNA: TGTGCCAGCAGTCTTATACGGACTAGCGGGAGTCCAGATACGCAGTATTTT.

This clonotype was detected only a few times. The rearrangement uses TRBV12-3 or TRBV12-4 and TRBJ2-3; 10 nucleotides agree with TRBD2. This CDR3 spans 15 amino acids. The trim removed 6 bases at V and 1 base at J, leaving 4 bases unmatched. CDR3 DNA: TGTGCCAGCAGGTATCTAGCGGGAGGCACAGATACGCAGTATTTT. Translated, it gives CASRYLAGGTDTQYF.